This entry lists 22 T cell receptor beta chains sequenced from one sample in a study of blood T cell repertoires in COVID-19. Assay: immunoSEQ multiplex PCR; the TCRdb copy retains only in-frame clones and omits some. The table lists about 140,000 clones, roughly 84% of them singletons. The sequenced material came from PBMCs or T cells enriched from blood (not recorded which). These receptors originate from a man aged 40-49 years with acute COVID-19.

The V call is TRBV27, the J call TRBJ2-3; 10 bases align to TRBD1. The V and J ends lost 10 bases and 4 bases, in that order; junction bases with no gene match: 5. CDR1 and CDR2 (germline): MNHEY, SMNVEV (reference sequence). This CDR3 spans 13 amino acids. The CDR3: CAIRDRGADTQYF. The CDR3 coding sequence is TGTGCCATCCGGGACAGGGGCGCAGATACGCAGTATTTT.

The rearrangement uses TRBV5-4 and TRBJ1-3; 7 bases align to TRBD1. Germline lookup yields CDR1 SGHNT and CDR2 YYREEE (reference sequence). Trimming at V came to 3 bases and at J to 0 bases, leaving 6 bases not matched to a gene. CDR3 length: 16 amino acids. The CDR3 coding sequence is TGTGCCAGCAGCTCGGGACAGATGAGCTCTGGAAACACCATATATTTT. Amino acids: CASSSGQMSSGNTIYF.

This chain uses TRBV16 with TRBJ2-7; D possibly corresponds to TRBD1 (5 bases). Germline V gene sequence: CDR1 KGHSY, CDR2 FQNENV. V was shortened by 2 bases and J by 1 base, with 9 bases between the two germline ends. This CDR3 region has 14 residues. CDR3 DNA: TGTGCCAGCAGCCAAAGGGGCAGTTCCTACGAGCAGTACTTC. It encodes CASSQRGSSYEQYF.

The chain carries TRBV9 and TRBJ2-2; D gene ambiguous. The CDR3 consists of 14 residues. Germline-derived CDR1 and CDR2 are SGDLS and YYNGEE. V dropped 4 bases and J dropped 6 bases, with 13 bases sitting between them. This CDR3 reads CASSPRDEAGELFF. The DNA of the CDR3 is TGTGCCAGCAGCCCCCGAGATGAGGCCGGGGAGCTGTTTTTT. Looking up the rest from reference TRBV9 and TRBJ2-2 gives the full variable domain: DSGVTQTPKHLITATGQRVTLRCSPRSGDLSVYWYQQSLDQGLQFLIQYYNGEERAKGNILERFSAQQFPDLHSELNLSSLELGDSALYFCASSPRDEAGELFFGEGSRLTVL.

The chain joins TRBV19 to TRBJ2-5, with unresolved D. Germline lookup yields CDR1 LNHDA and CDR2 SQIVND (reference sequence). V dropped 3 bases and J dropped 2 bases, with 13 bases sitting between them. The CDR3 contains 15 residues. The CDR3 sequence: CASSMTWQVQETQYF. CDR3 DNA: TGTGCCAGTAGTATGACCTGGCAGGTGCAAGAGACCCAGTACTTC.

This clone was detected a few times. V usage is TRBV28 and J usage is TRBJ1-1; tentative D call: TRBD1 (6 bases). The V gene's germline CDR1 is MDHEN and CDR2 SYDVKM. Trimming left V 7 bases short and J 7 bases short, with 16 bases between. This CDR3 is built from 13 residues. Here the CDR3 reads CASTRGGQFEAFF. The CDR3 region has the DNA TGTGCCAGCACCCGGGGGGGCCAGTTTGAAGCTTTCTTT.

CDR3 protein: CASSRSTSSLTDTQYF. CDR3 nucleotides: TGTGCCAGCAGCAGATCGACTAGCAGCCTCACAGATACGCAGTATTTT. The chain couples TRBV7-2 to TRBJ2-3, with 7 bases fitting TRBD2. V shed 5 bases, J shed 2 bases, and the junction held 10 bases outside the gene matches. The CDR3 runs 16 residues. Germline V gene data show CDR1 as SGHTA and CDR2 as FQGNSA. Combining the CDR3 with reference TRBV7-2 and TRBJ2-3 gives the whole variable domain GAGVSQSPSNKVTEKGKDVELRCDPISGHTALYWYRQSLGQGLEFLIYFQGNSAPDKSGLPSDRFSAERTGGSVSTLTIQRTQQEDSAVYLCASSRSTSSLTDTQYFGPGTRLTVL.

The chain is built from TRBV5-1 and TRBJ2-1, with D possibly being TRBD1 (5 bases). V was pared by 0 bases and J by 8 bases, with 9 bases between. The CDR3 extends over 13 amino acids. Germline CDR1 is SGHRS and CDR2 is YFSETQ. The CDR3 region is CASSLGQIHEQFF. The CDR3 DNA sequence: TGCGCCAGCAGCTTGGGACAGATTCATGAGCAGTTCTTC.

The chain couples TRBV7-2 to TRBJ2-2; TRBD1 matches 8 bases. Germline CDR1 is SGHTA and CDR2 is FQGNSA. The CDR3 is made up of 17 amino acids. The ends lost 1 base at V and 4 bases at J; junction bases unmatched: 8. Here the CDR3 reads CASSLGLGQGATGELFF. The CDR3 DNA reads TGTGCCAGCAGCTTAGGGCTGGGCCAGGGGGCCACCGGGGAGCTGTTTTTT. Full variable domain (outside the CDR3, taken from reference TRBV7-2 and TRBJ2-2): GAGVSQSPSNKVTEKGKDVELRCDPISGHTALYWYRQSLGQGLEFLIYFQGNSAPDKSGLPSDRFSAERTGGSVSTLTIQRTQQEDSAVYLCASSLGLGQGATGELFFGEGSRLTVL.

This chain connects TRBV29-1 to TRBJ2-7, with 7 bases identical to TRBD2. This CDR3 has 11 residues. Germline V gene lookup returns CDR1 SQVTM and CDR2 ANQGSEA. J lost 6 bases, V lost 4 bases, and 3 bases had no gene match. CDR3 residues: CSVGGGGEQYF. CDR3 DNA: TGCAGCGTTGGGGGGGGAGGCGAGCAGTACTTC.

The CDR3 loop is CASSQDVQVLEKLFF. CDR3 nucleotide sequence: TGTGCCAGCAGCCAAGATGTACAGGTCCTTGAAAAACTGTTTTTT. The chain carries TRBV3-1 (or the pseudogene TRBV3-2) and TRBJ1-4, with D perhaps matching TRBD1 (5 bases). Germline V gene lookup returns CDR1 LGHDT and CDR2 YNNKEL (reference sequence). V was shortened by 0 bases and J by 7 bases, with 12 bases between the two germline ends. There are 15 residues in the CDR3.

This sequence joins TRBV5-6 and TRBJ2-1, with 9 bases that match TRBD2. Germline CDR1 SGHDT, CDR2 YYEEEE. The V gene end was trimmed by 2 bases and the J gene end by 6 bases; junction bases not matched to a gene: 6. The CDR3 totals 15 residues. The CDR3 here is CASSLAGGAPNEQFF. For the CDR3, the DNA is TGTGCCAGCAGCTTAGCGGGGGGCGCCCCCAATGAGCAGTTCTTC.

This clone appeared a single time. The gene calls are TRBV7-9 and TRBJ2-1; 9 nucleotides align to TRBD1. V lost 0 bases, J lost 6 bases, and 3 bases stayed unmatched. CDR1 and CDR2 (germline): SEHNR, FQNEAQ (reference sequence). This CDR3 contains 15 residues. The CDR3 DNA sequence: TGTGCCAGCAGCTTAGCACCGGGACAGGGCAATGAGCAGTTCTTC. This encodes CASSLAPGQGNEQFF. Filled out from reference TRBV7-9 and TRBJ2-1, the complete variable domain reads DTGVSQNPRHKITKRGQNVTFRCDPISEHNRLYWYRQTLGQGPEFLTYFQNEAQLEKSRLLSDRFSAERPKGSFSTLEIQRTEQGDSAMYLCASSLAPGQGNEQFFGPGTRLTVL.

The rearrangement uses TRBV6-5 and TRBJ1-6; 10 bases line up with TRBD1. The germline V gene encodes CDR1 MNHEY and CDR2 SVGAGI. The CDR3 is 14 residues long. V trimming: 4 bases; J trimming: 14 bases; junction bases outside the gene matches: 8. The CDR3 DNA follows: TGTGCCAGCAGTTTGGGACAGGGGCCGCGGTCCCTCCACTTT. Protein: CASSLGQGPRSLHF.

The chain couples TRBV5-1 to TRBJ2-7; 8 bases line up with TRBD2. This CDR3 has 14 residues. Germline V gives CDR1 SGHRS, CDR2 YFSETQ. After removal of 0 bases from V and 4 bases from J, the junction contained 3 bases not matched to a gene. The CDR3, as DNA: TGCGCCAGCAGCTTGGAGGCTAGCGGGTACGAGCAGTACTTC. Amino acid sequence: CASSLEASGYEQYF.

The chain recombines TRBV6-5 with TRBJ1-2, with a tentative D call TRBD1 (5 bases). Per germline, CDR1 MNHEY and CDR2 SVGAGI. Trimming shortened V by 5 bases and J by 8 bases, and 15 bases separated the two germline ends. This CDR3 has 13 residues. CDR3 DNA sequence: TGTGCCAGCAGTCCAAGGGGAGGGGACGGCTACACCTTC. This sequence encodes CASSPRGGDGYTF.

DNA of the CDR3: TGTGCCAGCAGCCCCCGGGACGGGGGAGGCACTGAAGCTTTCTTT. This codes for CASSPRDGGGTEAFF. The rearrangement links TRBV9 to TRBJ1-1; D possibly corresponds to TRBD1 (5 bases). Germline-derived CDR1 and CDR2 are SGDLS and YYNGEE. The CDR3 runs to 15 residues. V was shortened by 4 bases and J by 4 bases, with 17 bases between the two germline ends.

The rearrangement links TRBV11-2 to TRBJ1-2, with D tentatively TRBD1 (5 bases). Germline CDR1 reads SGHAT; CDR2 reads FQNNGV. This CDR3 region has 14 residues. V was shortened by 4 bases and J by 4 bases, with 13 bases between the two germline ends. The CDR3 bases are TGTGCCAGCAGCTCGATCGTCAGGGCCTATGGCTACACCTTC. Translating it yields CASSSIVRAYGYTF.

The chain couples TRBV19 to TRBJ2-1, with 7 bases matching TRBD2. The V gene end was trimmed by 3 bases and the J gene end by 0 bases; junction bases not matched to a gene: 5. The germline V gene encodes CDR1 LNHDA and CDR2 SQIVND (reference sequence). The CDR3 runs 16 residues. The CDR3 bases are TGTGCCAGTAGTATCCGGGACTACCTCTCCTACAATGAGCAGTTCTTC. Translation gives CASSIRDYLSYNEQFF.

This clone was observed once. The chain couples TRBV4-1 to TRBJ2-3, with 15 bases that match TRBD2. The CDR3 contains 17 residues. In germline, CDR1 is MGHRA, CDR2 YSYEKL. The V gene end was trimmed by 4 bases and the J gene end by 3 bases; junction bases not matched to a gene: 5. The CDR3 DNA reads as TGCGCCAGCAGCCCCTTCGGGACTAGCGGGGGGACAGATACGCAGTATTTT. The encoded protein is CASSPFGTSGGTDTQYF.

The rearrangement uses TRBV2 and TRBJ1-6; D is uncertain. Germline V gene sequence: CDR1 SNHLY, CDR2 FYNNEI. Trimming removed 5 bases at V and 14 bases at J, with 13 bases between. This CDR3 is 12 amino acids long. The CDR3 bases are TGTGCCAGCAGTTTAAACTTGTTATCCCTCCACTTT. This translates into CASSLNLLSLHF.

The gene calls are TRBV7-2 and TRBJ2-3; 10 nucleotides match TRBD2. The CDR3 length is 16 residues. Trimming took 5 bases from V and 0 from J; bases not matched to a gene: 5. Germline CDR1 and CDR2: SGHTA and FQGNSA. The CDR3: CASSPVGLASTDTQYF. CDR3 nucleotides: TGTGCCAGCAGCCCAGTGGGACTAGCGAGCACAGATACGCAGTATTTT.